This TCR beta chain was retrieved from a study of long-term antiretroviral therapy in people with HIV. Notes on this clone: Its antigen remains unidentified.

Study-level findings and limits: Diversity measured after ART increased yet remained under transplant donor controls. Clonotypes expanded prior to ART showed repertoire dominance at all sampled time points.

Trimming removed 7 bases at V and 3 bases at J, with 16 bases between. The V gene's germline CDR1 is SGHRS and CDR2 YFSETQ. The CDR3 totals 14 residues. Samples were assayed with immunoSEQ v3.0 at survey level. Assay used: immunoSEQ multiplex PCR; TCRdb lists only in-frame clones, some missing. The sample lists 20,000 to 30,000 clones; under 90% were seen once. The chain joins TRBV5-1 to TRBJ1-1, with D uncertain. The specimen comprised unsorted PBMCs, sampled at the start of antiretroviral therapy, before treatment. The sequence came from a woman in her late teens or twenties with HIV. The CDR3 here is CASYENSGDTEAFF. Here the CDR3 DNA reads TGCGCCAGCTACGAGAATTCCGGTGACACTGAAGCTTTCTTT.